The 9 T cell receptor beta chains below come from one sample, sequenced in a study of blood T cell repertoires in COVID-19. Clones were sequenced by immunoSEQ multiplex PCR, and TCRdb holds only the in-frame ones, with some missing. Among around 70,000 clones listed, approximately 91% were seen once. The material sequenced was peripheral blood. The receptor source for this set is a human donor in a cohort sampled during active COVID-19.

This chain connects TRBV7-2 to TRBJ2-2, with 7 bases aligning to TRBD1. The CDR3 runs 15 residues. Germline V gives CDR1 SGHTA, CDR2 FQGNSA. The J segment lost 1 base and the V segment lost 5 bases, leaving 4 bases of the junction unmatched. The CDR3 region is CASSPQGMNTGELFF. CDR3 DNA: TGTGCCAGCAGCCCACAGGGGATGAACACCGGGGAGCTGTTTTTT.

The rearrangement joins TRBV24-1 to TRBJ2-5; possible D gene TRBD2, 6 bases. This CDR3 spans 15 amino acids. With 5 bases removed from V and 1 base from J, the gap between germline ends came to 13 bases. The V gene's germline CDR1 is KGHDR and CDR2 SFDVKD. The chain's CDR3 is CATSAASDPQETQYF. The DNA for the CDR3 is TGTGCCACCAGTGCGGCTAGCGATCCCCAAGAGACCCAGTACTTC.

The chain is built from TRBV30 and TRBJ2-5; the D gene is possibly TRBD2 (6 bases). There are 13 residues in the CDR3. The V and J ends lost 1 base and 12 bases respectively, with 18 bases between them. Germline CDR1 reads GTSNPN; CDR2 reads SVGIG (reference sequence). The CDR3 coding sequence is TGTGCCTGGAGTGGGGGGGTCGAGCCGCTTGAGTACTTC. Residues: CAWSGGVEPLEYF.

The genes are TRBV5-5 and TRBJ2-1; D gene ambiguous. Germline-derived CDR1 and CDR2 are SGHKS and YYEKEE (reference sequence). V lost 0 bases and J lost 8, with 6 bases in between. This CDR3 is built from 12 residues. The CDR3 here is CASSLASYEQFF. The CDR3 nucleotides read TGTGCCAGCAGCTTGGCTTCGTATGAGCAGTTCTTC.

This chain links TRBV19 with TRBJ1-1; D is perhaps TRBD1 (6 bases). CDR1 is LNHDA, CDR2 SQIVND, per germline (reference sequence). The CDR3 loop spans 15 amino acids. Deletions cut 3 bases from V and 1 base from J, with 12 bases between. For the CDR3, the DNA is TGTGCCAGTAGTATTTTTCAGACAGGGAACACTGAAGCTTTCTTT. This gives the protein CASSIFQTGNTEAFF. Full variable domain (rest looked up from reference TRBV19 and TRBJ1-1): DGGITQSPKYLFRKEGQNVTLSCEQNLNHDAMYWYRQDPGQGLRLIYYSQIVNDFQKGDIAEGYSVSREKKESFPLTVTSAQKNPTAFYLCASSIFQTGNTEAFFGQGTRLTVV.

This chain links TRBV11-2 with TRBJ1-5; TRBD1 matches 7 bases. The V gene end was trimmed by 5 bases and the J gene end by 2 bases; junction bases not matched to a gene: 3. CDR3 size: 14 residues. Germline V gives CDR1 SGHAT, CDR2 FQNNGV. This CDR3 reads CASSVDRGNQPQHF. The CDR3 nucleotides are TGTGCCAGCAGCGTCGACAGGGGCAATCAGCCCCAGCATTTT.

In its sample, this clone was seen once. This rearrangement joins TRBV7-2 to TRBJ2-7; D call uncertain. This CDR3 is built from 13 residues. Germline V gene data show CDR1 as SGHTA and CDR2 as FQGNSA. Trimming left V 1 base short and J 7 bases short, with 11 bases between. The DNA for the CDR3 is TGTGCCAGCAGCTTAGATCGGCAGGAAGAGCAGTACTTC. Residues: CASSLDRQEEQYF.

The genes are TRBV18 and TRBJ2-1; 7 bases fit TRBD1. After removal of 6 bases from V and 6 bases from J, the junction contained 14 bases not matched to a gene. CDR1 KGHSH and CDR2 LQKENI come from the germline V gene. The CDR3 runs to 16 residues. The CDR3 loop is CASSLDRRQVGNEQFF. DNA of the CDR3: TGTGCCAGCTCTCTGGACAGGCGGCAGGTGGGCAATGAGCAGTTCTTC.

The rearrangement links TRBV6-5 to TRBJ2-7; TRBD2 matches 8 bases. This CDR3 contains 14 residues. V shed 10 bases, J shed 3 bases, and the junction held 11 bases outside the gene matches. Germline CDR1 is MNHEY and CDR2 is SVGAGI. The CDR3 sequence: CATLLAERGYEQYF. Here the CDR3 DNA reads TGTGCCACCCTACTAGCGGAGCGCGGCTACGAGCAGTACTTC.